These 10 T cell receptor beta chains came from one sample sequenced in a study of cytomegalovirus exposure and HLA in healthy donors (dated by TCRdb to about 2017). The library was prepared using the immunoSEQ multiplex PCR assay. For the multiplex PCR, a mixture combining 60 forward primers for TCR Vbeta segments and 13 reverse primers for TCR Jbeta segments was used. The source is immuneACCESS, and TCRdb retained only in-frame sequences with V and J called. Part of the clones is not carried over; for the studies checked, unresolved V genes explain less than half of this, and the remainder is unexplained. The sample records about 140,000 clones, around 66% of which are singletons. The leading ten clones occupy under 7.5% of the sample. The sequenced material came from PBMCs. The receptors were gathered from an older woman in good health and CMV-seronegative.

V gene TRBV6-5 combines with J gene TRBJ2-1; a weak D match, TRBD1 (6 bases). This CDR3 contains 14 residues. The V end was cut by 6 bases, the J end by 4 bases, with 13 bases between. The germline V gene encodes CDR1 MNHEY and CDR2 SVGAGI. CDR3 DNA sequence: TGTGCCAGCAGATTTGACCAGGGGTACAATGAGCAGTTCTTC. Translated: CASRFDQGYNEQFF.

This clone was seen once. The chain carries TRBV11-2 and TRBJ2-1; a weak D match, TRBD1 (6 bases). This CDR3 spans 16 amino acids. Germline CDR1 and CDR2: SGHAT and FQNNGV. V was cut by 1 base and J by 3 bases, with 13 bases left in between. In DNA, the CDR3 is TGTGCCAGCAGCTTAGCGGGACAAACTCTCTACAATGAGCAGTTCTTC. Residues: CASSLAGQTLYNEQFF. The whole variable domain, remainder taken from reference TRBV11-2 and TRBJ2-1, is EAGVAQSPRYKIIEKRQSVAFWCNPISGHATLYWYQQILGQGPKLLIQFQNNGVVDDSQLPKDRFSAERLKGVDSTLKIQPAKLEDSAVYLCASSLAGQTLYNEQFFGPGTRLTVL.

This clone was counted between two and nine times. This chain connects TRBV4-2 to TRBJ2-1; TRBD2 aligns across 13 bases. The ends lost 0 bases at V and 8 bases at J; junction bases unmatched: 13. Looked up from germline, CDR1 is LGHNA and CDR2 is YNFKEQ. The CDR3 length is 19 residues. The CDR3 DNA reads as TGTGCCAGCAGCCAAGACGAAACTAGCGGGAGGGCCCAGGCCCATGAGCAGTTCTTC. This gives the protein CASSQDETSGRAQAHEQFF.

This chain links TRBV5-4 with TRBJ2-2; 10 bases align to TRBD2. The CDR3 extends over 15 amino acids. J gave up 4 bases and V 3 bases, and 3 bases lay outside the gene matches. CDR1 is SGHNT, CDR2 YYREEE, per germline (reference sequence). CDR3 residues: CASSWTSGATGELFF. The DNA for the CDR3 is TGTGCCAGCAGCTGGACTAGCGGAGCCACCGGGGAGCTGTTTTTT.

This clone has only a few counts. This chain connects TRBV4-1 to TRBJ2-5; 8 bases line up with TRBD2. This CDR3 region has 16 residues. CDR1 and CDR2 (germline): MGHRA, YSYEKL. V lost 3 bases, J lost 4 bases, and 10 bases stayed unmatched. In nucleotides, the CDR3 is TGCGCCAGCAGCCAGGGGTCGGGCCTAGCGGGAGAGACCCAGTACTTC. Protein product: CASSQGSGLAGETQYF.

This clone was counted only a few times. The chain recombines TRBV30 with TRBJ1-2, with D unclear. The germline gives CDR1 GTSNPN, CDR2 SVGIG (reference sequence). CDR3 length equals 12 residues. The CDR3 sequence: CSPYSVGWGYTF. CDR3 nucleotides: TGTTCTCCTTATTCGGTCGGGTGGGGCTACACCTTC.

This chain joins TRBV7-2 and TRBJ2-1; D perhaps matches TRBD2 (6 bases). Germline values: CDR1 SGHTA, CDR2 FQGNSA. The CDR3 covers 16 residues. V was clipped by 7 bases and J by 9 bases, with 25 bases between them. The CDR3 loop reads CASNKVGGIGGSEQFF. CDR3 sequence (DNA): TGTGCCAGCAACAAAGTCGGGGGTATAGGTGGAAGTGAGCAGTTCTTC.

The chain has TRBV9 and TRBJ2-5, with D possibly matching TRBD2 (7 bases). The V end lost 0 bases, the J end lost 5 bases, and 17 bases lay between the germline ends. The germline V gene has CDR1 SGDLS and CDR2 YYNGEE. This CDR3 contains 16 residues. The CDR3 bases are TGTGCCAGCAGCGTAGCGGGGGGCAGGGCCGGGGAGACCCAGTACTTC. Residues: CASSVAGGRAGETQYF.

The chain links TRBV10-3 to TRBJ2-7, with a possible D match to TRBD2 (5 bases). There are 14 residues in the CDR3. Between the trimmed V and J ends, which lost 10 bases and 5 bases, there was a span of 21 bases. Germline CDR1 ENHRY, CDR2 SYGVKD. CDR3 DNA sequence: TGTGCCACCTCGGCGGCTAGCCGACCTGACGAGCAGTACTTC. It is translated as CATSAASRPDEQYF.

The rearrangement links TRBV7-9 to TRBJ1-1, with TRBD1 matching over 8 bases. After removal of 4 bases from V and 6 bases from J, the junction contained 13 bases not matched to a gene. The germline CDR1 and CDR2 sequences are SEHNR and FQNEAQ (reference sequence). CDR3 length: 16 amino acids. In nucleotides, the CDR3 is TGTGCCAGCAGCTCGCCTACCCGGACAGGGAGGCCTGAAGCTTTCTTT. Translated: CASSSPTRTGRPEAFF.